The 11 T cell receptor beta chains below all came from one sample that was sequenced in a study of Tregs in tolerant kidney transplant recipients. Only in-frame clones appear in the TCRdb table, and some are missing; sequencing was by immunoSEQ multiplex PCR. The sample shows around 70,000 clones, 92% of them seen only once. Sequenced material: CD8+ T cells from blood, taken before the transplant. The receptors derive from a human donor who received a combined kidney and bone marrow transplant.

This clone is a singleton in its sample. This chain connects TRBV4-2 to TRBJ2-7; TRBD1 might be the D (6 bases). Trimming removed 5 bases from V and 2 bases from J, with 13 bases in between. Germline V gene sequence: CDR1 LGHNA, CDR2 YNFKEQ. CDR3 length: 14 residues. The chain's CDR3 is CASSDRDTTYEQYF. The CDR3 DNA is TGTGCCAGCAGCGACCGGGACACGACCTACGAGCAGTACTTC.

The chain combines TRBV15 with TRBJ2-2, with 11 bases that match TRBD1. V gave up 6 bases and J gave up 5 bases; unmatched junction bases: 5. CDR3 size: 15 residues. Germline V gene lookup returns CDR1 LNHNV and CDR2 YYDKDF (reference sequence). The CDR3 DNA sequence: TGTGCCACCAGATTCAGGGACAGGGGGACCGGGGAGCTGTTTTTT. This encodes CATRFRDRGTGELFF.

The CDR3 protein is CASSITATGYEQYF. CDR3 nucleotide sequence: TGTGCCAGTAGTATCACAGCTACAGGGTACGAGCAGTACTTC. V usage is TRBV19 and J usage is TRBJ2-7; maybe TRBD1 (6 bases). Germline V gives CDR1 LNHDA, CDR2 SQIVND (reference sequence). Trimming took 3 bases from V and 4 from J, leaving 13 bases between them. This CDR3 has 14 amino acids.

The rearrangement uses TRBV27 and TRBJ2-5; weak D call: TRBD1 (5 bases). The CDR3 is 14 amino acids. The germline V gene encodes CDR1 MNHEY and CDR2 SMNVEV (reference sequence). Trimming removed 5 bases at V and 1 base at J, with 11 bases between. CDR3 nucleotides: TGTGCCAGCAGTCCGACAGCTTCCCAAGAGACCCAGTACTTC. This codes for CASSPTASQETQYF.

This clone was recorded only once. V and J are TRBV6-1 and TRBJ1-6; 8 bases match TRBD1. Trimming took 8 bases from V and 9 from J; bases not matched to a gene: 9. Germline CDR1 reads MNHNS; CDR2 reads SASEGT. This CDR3 is 14 amino acids long. The CDR3 DNA sequence: TGTGCCAGCCGAGCGGACAGGGAGGTTTCACCCCTCCACTTT. Its protein product is CASRADREVSPLHF.

This rearrangement joins TRBV7-9 to TRBJ1-2, with D perhaps TRBD1 (5 bases). This CDR3 region has 15 residues. V shed 5 bases and J shed 4 bases, with 17 bases lying between them. Germline CDR1 SEHNR, CDR2 FQNEAQ (reference sequence). The CDR3 nucleotides read TGTGCCAGCAGCCAAAATGACAGATCCATCTATGGCTACACCTTC. Translating it yields CASSQNDRSIYGYTF.

The rearrangement joins TRBV19 to TRBJ2-3, with D possibly matching TRBD2 (5 bases). Germline V lookup: CDR1 LNHDA, CDR2 SQIVND (reference sequence). The CDR3 contains 14 residues. The V and J ends lost 1 base and 4 bases respectively, with 9 bases between them. CDR3 nucleotide sequence: TGTGCCAGTAGTATAGCCGGGAACCCAGATACGCAGTATTTT. Protein: CASSIAGNPDTQYF.

DNA for the CDR3: TGTGCCAGCAGACCGGGACAGGCCTACGAGCAGTACTTC. Protein product: CASRPGQAYEQYF. This rearrangement joins TRBV28 to TRBJ2-7; TRBD1 matches 8 bases. This CDR3 comprises 13 residues. Germline assignment: CDR1 MDHEN and CDR2 SYDVKM. Trimming at V came to 6 bases and at J to 2 bases, leaving 3 bases not matched to a gene.

This clone was observed a single time. The chain employs TRBV28 and TRBJ2-7; 8 bases agree with TRBD1. This CDR3 is built from 12 residues. The junction had 3 bases not matched to a gene; V was cut back by 0 bases and J by 11 bases. Germline values: CDR1 MDHEN, CDR2 SYDVKM. CDR3 region: CASSLWGQVKYF. In DNA, the CDR3 is TGTGCCAGCAGTTTATGGGGACAGGTTAAGTACTTC.

The chain couples TRBV5-1 to TRBJ1-1; D is possibly TRBD1 (6 bases). V was trimmed by 9 bases and J by 5 bases, leaving 17 bases between them. Germline V lookup: CDR1 SGHRS, CDR2 YFSETQ. This CDR3 spans 13 amino acids. CDR3 nucleotide sequence: TGCGCCACCTCGGGGGGCTTGGGTACTGAAGCTTTCTTT. Translation: CATSGGLGTEAFF.

As concerns this clone: In the same sample, other DNA sequences code for this CDR3. The rearrangement joins TRBV6-6 to TRBJ1-6; the match to TRBD1 covers 8 bases. CDR1 is MNHNY, CDR2 SVGAGI, per germline (reference sequence). The CDR3 is 15 residues long. The J segment lost 7 bases and the V segment lost 4 bases, leaving 6 bases of the junction unmatched. The CDR3 DNA is TGTGCCAGCAGTTCTGCAGGGGGCGCGAATTCACCCCTCCACTTT. It yields the protein CASSSAGGANSPLHF.